The sequence of this T cell receptor beta chain was determined in a study of brain T cells in children with intractable seizures. General study findings and limits: Pre-surgery blood may have been undersampled, hiding some clones.

Some clones are missing from TCRdb's copy, which holds only in-frame ones; the method was immunoSEQ multiplex PCR. There are tens of thousands of clones in the sample; 85% to 95% occur only once, and around 1.6% lies in the top ten. Germline CDR1 reads SGHRS; CDR2 reads YFSETQ. The J segment lost 6 bases and the V segment lost 4 bases, leaving 8 bases of the junction unmatched. CDR3 length: 14 residues. Concerning this clone itself: Its specificity is not known.

The chain couples TRBV5-1 to TRBJ2-7; 9 nucleotides agree with TRBD1. Material: peripheral blood, obtained at surgery. The clonotype comes from a boy under two years old with tuberous sclerosis and intractable seizures. DNA for the CDR3: TGCGCCAGCAGCCGGGGACAGGGAAGAGGCGAGCAGTACTTC. This translates into CASSRGQGRGEQYF.